This TCR beta chain was identified in a study of control samples from healthy donors and cancer patients. Profiling relied on immunoSEQ multiplex PCR, and the TCRdb table lists in-frame clones only, not all of them. The sample carries 90,000 or so clones, about 88% recorded once. With 3 bases removed from V and 2 bases from J, the gap between germline ends came to 7 bases. Germline V gene lookup returns CDR1 SGHNT and CDR2 YENEEA. This CDR3 comprises 13 residues. J is TRBJ1-1 and V is TRBV11-3; D uncertain. The source is a man between 65 and 85 years old with lung cancer. Sample: PBMCs. This CDR3 is CASSLGGNTEAFF. The CDR3 nucleotides read TGTGCCAGCAGCTTGGGCGGTAACACTGAAGCTTTCTTT.